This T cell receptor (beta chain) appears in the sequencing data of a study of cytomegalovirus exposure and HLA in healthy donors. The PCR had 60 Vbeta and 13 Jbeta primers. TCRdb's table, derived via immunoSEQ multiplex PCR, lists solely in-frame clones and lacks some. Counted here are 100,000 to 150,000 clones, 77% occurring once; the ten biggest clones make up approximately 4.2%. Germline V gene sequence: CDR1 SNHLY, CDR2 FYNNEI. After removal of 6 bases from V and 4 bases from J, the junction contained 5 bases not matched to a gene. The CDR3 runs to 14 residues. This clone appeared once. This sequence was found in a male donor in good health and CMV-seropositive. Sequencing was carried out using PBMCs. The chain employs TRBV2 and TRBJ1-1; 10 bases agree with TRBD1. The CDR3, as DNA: TGTGCCAGCAGCGACAGGGGGCTGGGCACTGAAGCTTTCTTT. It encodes CASSDRGLGTEAFF.